The 32 T cell receptor beta chains in this list originate from one sample, sequenced in a study of shared clonotypes between healthy human individuals. Profiled with immunoSEQ multiplex PCR; TCRdb holds only in-frame clones, not every one. The data show 150,000 to 200,000 clones, around 63% seen once. The source material was memory CD4+ T cells sorted from blood. Documented subset: CD45RA-negative fraction. The receptor set was obtained from a man under 40 in good health.

The V gene is TRBV10-2, the J gene TRBJ2-7; TRBD2 matches at 15 bases. The J segment lost 3 bases and the V segment lost 3 bases, leaving 6 bases of the junction unmatched. The CDR3 extends over 17 amino acids. Germline V gene data show CDR1 as WSHSY and CDR2 as SAAADI. The CDR3 DNA is TGCGCCAGCAGTGATTCGGGACTAGCGGGAGGACACTACGAGCAGTACTTC. Encoded protein: CASSDSGLAGGHYEQYF.

The chain is built from TRBV29-1 and TRBJ1-1; D is uncertain. The CDR3 extends over 16 amino acids. In germline, CDR1 is SQVTM, CDR2 ANQGSEA. Trimming took 3 bases from V and 6 from J, leaving 23 bases between them. The CDR3 sequence is CSVDNAYEIGRSEAFF. The CDR3 DNA is TGCAGCGTTGACAACGCCTATGAGATAGGAAGGTCTGAAGCTTTCTTT.

This clone occurred a few times. Other DNA variants within this sample encode the same CDR3. The chain joins TRBV5-1 to TRBJ1-1; no clear D. This CDR3 contains 13 residues. From germline, CDR1 is SGHRS and CDR2 YFSETQ. Trimming took 0 bases from V and 1 from J, leaving 4 bases between them. The CDR3 sequence is CASSLGRNTEAFF. The CDR3 nucleotides are TGCGCCAGCAGCTTGGGGAGGAACACTGAAGCTTTCTTT.

The chain joins TRBV7-9 to TRBJ2-3; D might be TRBD2 (5 bases). Germline V gene lookup returns CDR1 SEHNR and CDR2 FQNEAQ (reference sequence). CDR3 length: 14 residues. Trimming took 5 bases from V and 2 from J, leaving 11 bases between them. The CDR3 loop reads CASSPGDPTDTQYF. As DNA, the CDR3 is TGTGCCAGCAGCCCCGGGGATCCCACAGATACGCAGTATTTT.

The chain uses TRBV4-1 and TRBJ2-2; D is perhaps TRBD2 (5 bases). Deletions cut 4 bases from V and 2 bases from J, with 11 bases between. The CDR3 is made up of 15 amino acids. The germline CDR1 and CDR2 sequences are MGHRA and YSYEKL. The CDR3 DNA follows: TGCGCCAGCAGCCCGACCGGGAAAAACACCGGGGAGCTGTTTTTT. Protein sequence: CASSPTGKNTGELFF.

The chain combines TRBV6-6 with TRBJ1-1, with 11 nucleotides matching TRBD1. Trimming at V came to 2 bases and at J to 4 bases, leaving 0 bases not matched to a gene. This CDR3 is built from 14 residues. Germline V gene lookup returns CDR1 MNHNY and CDR2 SVGAGI (reference sequence). The CDR3 protein is CASSYGTGGTEAFF. The CDR3 DNA is TGTGCCAGCAGTTACGGGACAGGGGGCACTGAAGCTTTCTTT.

The chain uses TRBV15 and TRBJ2-3; D unresolved. This CDR3 has 14 residues. Germline V gene sequence: CDR1 LNHNV, CDR2 YYDKDF (reference sequence). The ends were cut back, 1 base at V and 4 bases at J, with 9 bases in the middle. The CDR3 sequence is CATSRGNPPDTQYF. The CDR3 DNA reads TGTGCCACCAGCAGAGGGAACCCGCCAGATACGCAGTATTTT. The variable domain in full, with the rest retrieved from reference TRBV15 and TRBJ2-3, is DAMVIQNPRYQVTQFGKPVTLSCSQTLNHNVMYWYQQKSSQAPKLLFHYYDKDFNNEADTPDNFQSRRPNTSFCFLDIRSPGLGDTAMYLCATSRGNPPDTQYFGPGTRLTVL.

The V call is TRBV9, the J call TRBJ2-3; TRBD2 aligns across 7 bases. The V segment lost 2 bases and the J segment 2 bases; nucleotides outside the gene matches: 8. The germline V gene has CDR1 SGDLS and CDR2 YYNGEE. CDR3 size: 16 residues. CDR3 sequence (DNA): TGTGCCAGCAGCGTTCAAGCGGGAACACCCACAGATACGCAGTATTTT. Translation: CASSVQAGTPTDTQYF.

The J gene is TRBJ2-5, the V gene TRBV6-5, with D unresolved. Trimming shortened V by 3 bases and J by 7 bases, and 12 bases separated the two germline ends. From germline, CDR1 is MNHEY and CDR2 SVGAGI. This CDR3 comprises 13 residues. CDR3: CASSYTGTRTQYF. The CDR3 region has the DNA TGTGCCAGCAGTTATACGGGCACACGGACCCAGTACTTC.

The V call is TRBV10-1, the J call TRBJ2-1, with 8 nucleotides matching TRBD1. This CDR3 is built from 14 residues. CDR1 is WNHNN and CDR2 is SYGVQD in the germline V gene (reference sequence). V gave up 6 bases and J gave up 7 bases; unmatched junction bases: 8. The CDR3 sequence: CASSRQGFGNEQFF. DNA of the CDR3: TGCGCCAGCAGCAGACAGGGGTTTGGTAATGAGCAGTTCTTC.

This chain uses TRBV7-9 with TRBJ1-1; no reliable D call. CDR3 length equals 13 residues. Germline V gives CDR1 SEHNR, CDR2 FQNEAQ (reference sequence). V was pared by 4 bases and J by 3 bases, with 9 bases between. CDR3 DNA sequence: TGTGCCAGCAGCTCAGATTTCGACACTGAAGCTTTCTTT. Its protein product is CASSSDFDTEAFF.

The rearrangement uses TRBV2 and TRBJ1-4, with D uncertain. The V end lost 3 bases, the J end lost 4 bases, and 12 bases lay between the germline ends. Germline V gene lookup returns CDR1 SNHLY and CDR2 FYNNEI. This CDR3 comprises 15 residues. CDR3 sequence reads: CASSDTAWGNEKLFF. In nucleotides, the CDR3 is TGTGCCAGCAGTGATACCGCCTGGGGTAATGAAAAACTGTTTTTT. Based on the CDR3 plus reference TRBV2 and TRBJ1-4, the full variable domain is EPEVTQTPSHQVTQMGQEVILRCVPISNHLYFYWYRQILGQKVEFLVSFYNNEISEKSEIFDDQFSVERPDGSNFTLKIRSTKLEDSAMYFCASSDTAWGNEKLFFGSGTQLSVL.

Written as DNA, the CDR3 is TGTGCCAGCAGCTTCTCCCCTGGCCCCAAGGGACCTTACAATGAGCAGTTCTTC. It translates to CASSFSPGPKGPYNEQFF. This chain links TRBV7-8 with TRBJ2-1; either TRBD1 or TRBD2 may fit D (5 bases each). The V end lost 3 bases, the J end lost 4 bases, and 22 bases lay between the germline ends. From germline, CDR1 is SGHVS and CDR2 FQNEAQ. The CDR3 covers 18 residues.

This clone was recorded a few times. The chain carries TRBV25-1 and TRBJ1-4, with D tentatively TRBD1 (6 bases). The CDR3 consists of 16 residues. Germline loops: CDR1 MGHDK, CDR2 SYGVNS. The germline V and J ends were trimmed by 1 base and 5 bases, with 14 bases remaining between them. The CDR3 bases are TGTGCCAGCAGTGAATCGAGGGGGGGCCGGAATGAAAAACTGTTTTTT. Translated, it gives CASSESRGGRNEKLFF. Complete variable domain (other parts from reference TRBV25-1 and TRBJ1-4): EADIYQTPRYLVIGTGKKITLECSQTMGHDKMYWYQQDPGMELHLIHYSYGVNSTEKGDLSSESTVSRIRTEHFPLTLESARPSHTSQYLCASSESRGGRNEKLFFGSGTQLSVL.

The genes are TRBV11-2 and TRBJ1-1, with D tentatively TRBD1 (6 bases). Trimming cost V 4 bases and J 8 bases, with 11 bases left between them. Germline assignment: CDR1 SGHAT and CDR2 FQNNGV. The CDR3 has 12 amino acids. The CDR3, as DNA: TGTGCCAGCAGCTCACAGGGAGGAGAAGCTTTCTTT. It is translated as CASSSQGGEAFF.

The rearrangement uses TRBV4-3 and TRBJ2-7, with TRBD1 matching over 9 bases. This CDR3 region has 14 residues. Trimming at V came to 1 base and at J to 5 bases, leaving 3 bases not matched to a gene. Germline-derived CDR1 and CDR2 are LGHNA and YSLEER. CDR3 amino acids: CASSQGGTGHEQYF. The CDR3 DNA reads as TGCGCCAGCAGCCAAGGGGGGACAGGGCACGAGCAGTACTTC.

The gene calls are TRBV30 and TRBJ2-4, with D perhaps matching TRBD2 (5 bases). CDR1 and CDR2 (germline): GTSNPN, SVGIG (reference sequence). This CDR3 has 14 residues. V shed 0 bases and J shed 0 bases, with 6 bases lying between them. CDR3 DNA: TGTGCCTGGAGTGTCGGGGTAGCCAAAAACATTCAGTACTTC. Translation: CAWSVGVAKNIQYF.

This chain joins TRBV7-2 and TRBJ1-1; D not certain. Trimming shortened V by 8 bases and J by 1 base, and 8 bases separated the two germline ends. CDR1 and CDR2 (germline): SGHTA, FQGNSA. This CDR3 is 12 amino acids long. The CDR3 here is CASARENTEAFF. CDR3 nucleotides: TGTGCCAGCGCACGGGAGAACACTGAAGCTTTCTTT.

In the case of this clone: This sample includes further DNA sequences coding for the same CDR3. The V and J genes are TRBV10-3 and TRBJ1-5, with 8 bases identical to TRBD1. After removal of 3 bases from V and 4 bases from J, the junction contained 5 bases not matched to a gene. This CDR3 is built from 15 residues. The germline CDR1 and CDR2 sequences are ENHRY and SYGVKD. The CDR3 region has the DNA TGTGCCATCAGTGACGGACAGGGCCTTAATCAGCCCCAGCATTTT. Translation gives CAISDGQGLNQPQHF.

This chain uses TRBV5-4 with TRBJ2-2; 7 positions match TRBD2. Germline CDR1 SGHNT, CDR2 YYREEE (reference sequence). With 1 base clipped from V and 5 bases from J, the junction kept 5 bases outside the gene matches. The CDR3 runs to 15 residues. CDR3 sequence (DNA): TGTGCCAGCAGCTTGCTGTCTAGCGGAACCGGGGAGCTGTTTTTT. Amino acids: CASSLLSSGTGELFF. The variable domain in full, completed from reference TRBV5-4 and TRBJ2-2, reads ETGVTQSPTHLIKTRGQQVTLRCSSQSGHNTVSWYQQALGQGPQFIFQYYREEENGRGNFPPRFSGLQFPNYSSELNVNALELDDSALYLCASSLLSSGTGELFFGEGSRLTVL.

The chain has TRBV7-3 and TRBJ1-1; D call uncertain. From germline, CDR1 is SGHTA and CDR2 FQGTGA. This CDR3 spans 13 amino acids. Trimming left V 5 bases short and J 2 bases short, with 9 bases between. Written as DNA, the CDR3 is TGTGCCAGCAGCGTAGACGGAAACACTGAAGCTTTCTTT. Its translation is CASSVDGNTEAFF.

This clone appeared a single time. The V gene is TRBV28, the J gene TRBJ2-7, with a possible D match to TRBD1 (6 bases). The V end was cut by 6 bases, the J end by 3 bases, with 12 bases between. The CDR3 extends over 13 amino acids. Per germline, CDR1 MDHEN and CDR2 SYDVKM. The CDR3 loop reads CASSQGQNYEQYF. The CDR3 DNA reads as TGTGCCAGCAGCCAAGGACAGAACTACGAGCAGTACTTC.

The J gene is TRBJ2-7, the V gene TRBV5-1; tentatively, D is TRBD2 (5 bases). The V gene lost 2 bases and the J gene lost 3 bases, with 6 bases spanning the gap. CDR3 length equals 12 residues. Germline values: CDR1 SGHRS, CDR2 YFSETQ. The CDR3 DNA sequence: TGCGCCAGCAGCTTAACTAGCTACGAGCAGTACTTC. Amino acid sequence: CASSLTSYEQYF.

This rearrangement joins TRBV19 to TRBJ1-3, with D possibly matching TRBD1 (6 bases). Germline CDR1 LNHDA, CDR2 SQIVND (reference sequence). V was pared by 5 bases and J by 2 bases, with 13 bases between. The CDR3 totals 15 residues. CDR3 sequence reads: CASSYLAGAGNTIYF. The CDR3 DNA sequence: TGTGCCAGTAGTTATCTAGCAGGGGCTGGAAACACCATATATTTT.

The V gene is TRBV5-4, the J gene TRBJ2-1; D ambiguous. Trimming took 0 bases from V and 9 from J, leaving 10 bases between them. The CDR3 runs to 13 residues. CDR1 is SGHNT, CDR2 YYREEE, per germline (reference sequence). CDR3 sequence (DNA): TGTGCCAGCAGCTTGGCCAGAGCACGTGAGCAGTTCTTC. Its translation is CASSLARAREQFF.

The chain has TRBV15 and TRBJ2-6; 8 bases are shared with TRBD1. CDR1 and CDR2 from the germline V gene are LNHNV and YYDKDF (reference sequence). This CDR3 region has 18 residues. Germline trimming cut 2 bases from V and 0 bases from J; bases unmatched to any gene: 6. The CDR3, as DNA: TGTGCCACCAGCAGATCAGGGGGCGATAGCTCTGGGGCCAACGTCCTGACTTTC. Encoded protein: CATSRSGGDSSGANVLTF.

The chain recombines TRBV10-3 with TRBJ2-2; TRBD2 matches at 9 bases. Germline V gives CDR1 ENHRY, CDR2 SYGVKD. V dropped 4 bases and J dropped 4; count of bases not matched to a gene: 7. The length of the CDR3 is 16 residues. For the CDR3, the DNA is TGTGCCATCAGTGGCGTGGGCGGGAGGGGCACCGGGGAGCTGTTTTTT. It specifies CAISGVGGRGTGELFF.

J is TRBJ2-7 and V is TRBV4-1, with 14 bases identical to TRBD2. V lost 1 base, J lost 3 bases, and 5 bases stayed unmatched. CDR3 length equals 17 residues. Germline loops: CDR1 MGHRA, CDR2 YSYEKL. In DNA, the CDR3 is TGCGCCAGCAGCCAAGCGACTAGCGGGGGGGGACTCTACGAGCAGTACTTC. It encodes CASSQATSGGGLYEQYF.

This clone was detected only a few times. The V call is TRBV19, the J call TRBJ2-1, with 7 bases aligning to TRBD2. This CDR3 spans 14 amino acids. J lost 3 bases, V lost 6 bases, and 5 bases had no gene match. Germline V gene data show CDR1 as LNHDA and CDR2 as SQIVND (reference sequence). The CDR3 reads CASSSREGYNEQFF. Written as DNA, the CDR3 is TGTGCCAGTAGCTCGAGGGAGGGCTACAATGAGCAGTTCTTC.

J is TRBJ2-1 and V is TRBV28; D perhaps matches TRBD2 (5 bases). V lost 5 bases, J lost 0 bases, and 26 bases lay in between. The CDR3 runs 20 residues. Germline values: CDR1 MDHEN, CDR2 SYDVKM. CDR3 sequence reads: CASSPPGGLASVSSYNEQFF. CDR3 nucleotides: TGTGCCAGCAGTCCACCGGGCGGGCTAGCATCCGTGAGCTCCTACAATGAGCAGTTCTTC.

This clone has just a few counts. V is TRBV19 and J is TRBJ1-2, with D possibly matching TRBD1 (6 bases). The CDR3 runs to 14 residues. Between the trimmed V and J ends, which lost 7 bases and 2 bases, there was a span of 14 bases. CDR1 and CDR2 (germline): LNHDA, SQIVND (reference sequence). The CDR3, as DNA: TGTGCCAGTACCGGGACACGGACGAACTATGGCTACACCTTC. It codes for CASTGTRTNYGYTF.

The V and J genes are TRBV7-2 and TRBJ1-5; a possible D gene is TRBD1 (5 bases). V lost 5 bases and J lost 0, with 20 bases in between. Germline V CDR1 and CDR2: SGHTA, FQGNSA. The CDR3 consists of 18 residues. CDR3 sequence reads: CASSLSGVGGYSNQPQHF. The CDR3 bases are TGTGCCAGCAGCCTAAGTGGCGTGGGGGGGTATAGCAATCAGCCCCAGCATTTT.